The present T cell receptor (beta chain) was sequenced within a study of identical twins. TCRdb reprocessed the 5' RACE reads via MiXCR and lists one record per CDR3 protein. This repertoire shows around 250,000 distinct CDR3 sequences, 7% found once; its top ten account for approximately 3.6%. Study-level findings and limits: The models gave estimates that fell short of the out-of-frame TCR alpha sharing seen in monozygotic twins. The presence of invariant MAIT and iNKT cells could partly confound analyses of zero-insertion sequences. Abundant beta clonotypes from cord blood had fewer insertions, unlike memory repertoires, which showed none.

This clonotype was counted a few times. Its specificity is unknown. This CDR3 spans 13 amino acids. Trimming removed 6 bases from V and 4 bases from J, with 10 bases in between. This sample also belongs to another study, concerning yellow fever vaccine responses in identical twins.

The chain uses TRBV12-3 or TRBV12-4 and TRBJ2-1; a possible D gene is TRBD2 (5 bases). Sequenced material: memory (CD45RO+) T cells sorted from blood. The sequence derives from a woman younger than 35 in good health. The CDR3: CASRSRLYNEQFF. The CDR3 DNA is TGTGCCAGCAGGAGCAGACTATACAATGAGCAGTTCTTC.